The clone carrying this T cell receptor beta chain was detected ten times or more. These data come from a study of Graves' ophthalmopathy and Graves' hyperthyroidism. Amplified material comprised TCR beta CDR3 regions derived from RNA transcripts. RT-PCR was first run with HTBI primers, then multiplex PCR in a second round. In TCRdb, the multiplex PCR reads were re-called with MiXCR into one record per CDR3 protein. The data contain around 1,200,000 distinct CDR3 sequences, 35% to 45% of them singletons. The V end lost 3 bases, the J end lost 0 bases, and 6 bases lay between the germline ends. CDR1 and CDR2 from the germline V gene are LNHNV and YYDKDF (reference sequence). The CDR3 is 13 amino acids. Only newly diagnosed hyperthyroidism patients aged 18 to 65, with under 2 months' duration, were enrolled.

The sequenced material came from peripheral blood or thyroid tissue (not recorded which). This receptor was taken from an adult man with Graves' hyperthyroidism. This sequence joins TRBV15 and TRBJ2-7; possibly TRBD1 for D (5 bases). CDR3 sequence reads: CATSSQGSYEQYF. The CDR3 nucleotides are TGTGCCACCAGCAGTCAGGGCTCCTACGAGCAGTACTTC.